Listed below are T cell receptor beta chains from one sample, sequenced in a study of blood T cell repertoires in COVID-19. Data came from immunoSEQ multiplex PCR; TCRdb stores just in-frame clones and leaves some out. Among some 74,000 clones, around nine tenths were seen once, and the ten largest hold roughly 6.5%. Sequenced input: peripheral blood. Source of these receptors: a man aged 50-60 years with active COVID-19. The CDR3 runs from the conserved cysteine through the conserved F or W. A D gene is named only where the DNA matches it firmly. Clone size appears in some rows only: once, few, many, or a class for an expanded clone.

clone_size j_call v_call d_call cdr3_aa cdr3_nt
. TRBJ1-1 TRBV19 . CASSSQVMNTEAFF TGTGCCAGTAGTTCACAGGTTATGAACACTGAAGCTTTCTTT
. TRBJ1-1 TRBV6-6 TRBD1 CASTPPGGTEAFF TGTGCCAGCACCCCCCCAGGGGGCACTGAAGCTTTCTTT
. TRBJ2-5 TRBV12-5 TRBD1 CASGMDRGETQYF TGTGCTAGTGGCATGGACAGGGGAGAGACCCAGTACTTC
. TRBJ1-4 TRBV29-1 TRBD1 CSVSPLGGTEKLFF TGCAGCGTCTCCCCTTTAGGGGGCACTGAAAAACTGTTTTTT
. TRBJ2-3 TRBV7-3 . CASSLSAVTDTQYF TGTGCCAGCAGCTTAAGTGCAGTCACAGATACGCAGTATTTT
. TRBJ2-5 TRBV7-7 TRBD2 CASSRTSGRQETQYF TGTGCTAGCAGCCGGACTAGCGGGCGCCAAGAGACCCAGTACTTC
. TRBJ2-5 TRBV6-5 TRBD1 CASRTGGPVGTQYF TGTGCCAGCAGGACAGGGGGCCCAGTAGGGACCCAGTACTTC
few TRBJ2-3 TRBV6-4 TRBD2 CASSAGTSGGDTQYF TGTGCCAGCAGTGCCGGGACTAGCGGGGGAGATACGCAGTATTTT
. TRBJ1-6 TRBV30 . CAWSPSVQLHF TGTGCCTGGAGTCCTTCAGTCCAACTCCACTTT
once TRBJ1-1 TRBV5-1 . CASNPTGPTFTEAFF TGCGCCAGCAACCCCACAGGGCCGACGTTCACTGAAGCTTTCTTT
. TRBJ2-7 TRBV4-2 TRBD2 CASSQEPAGSYEQYF TGTGCCAGCAGCCAAGAGCCAGCGGGAAGCTACGAGCAGTACTTC
. TRBJ2-1 TRBV27 . CASSSSGLAAYNEQFF .
. TRBJ1-5 TRBV6-5 TRBD1 CASRGQVHQPQHF TGTGCCAGCAGGGGACAGGTCCACCAGCCCCAGCATTTT
. TRBJ2-7 TRBV19 . CASSPDTYEQYF TGTGCCAGTAGTCCGGACACATACGAGCAGTACTTC
. TRBJ2-1 TRBV7-2 TRBD1 CASSLQDRTNEQFF TGTGCCAGCAGCTTACAGGACAGGACCAATGAGCAGTTCTTC
once TRBJ2-1 TRBV9 . CASSVGGQGDNEQFF TGTGCCAGCAGCGTAGGGGGGCAGGGCGACAATGAGCAGTTCTTC
. TRBJ1-1 TRBV5-6 . CASSYRLRGLNTEAFF TGTGCCAGCAGCTACCGCCTCAGGGGCCTGAACACTGAAGCTTTCTTT
. TRBJ1-1 TRBV6-5 TRBD1 CASRQGGNTEAFF TGTGCCAGCAGACAGGGGGGGAACACTGAAGCTTTCTTT
. TRBJ1-5 TRBV5-1 . CASSWGDSNQPQHF TGCGCCAGCAGTTGGGGGGATAGCAATCAGCCCCAGCATTTT
. TRBJ1-4 TRBV6-6 . CASSYSIGVFNEKLFF TGTGCCAGCAGTTACTCGATCGGAGTGTTTAATGAAAAACTGTTTTTT
. TRBJ1-2 TRBV6-6 . CASSQGLNYGYTF TGTGCCAGCAGTCAAGGACTTAACTATGGCTACACCTTC
. TRBJ2-7 TRBV6-5 TRBD1 CASLIRQGPLYEQYF TGTGCCAGCCTTATACGACAGGGGCCATTGTACGAGCAGTACTTC
. TRBJ2-1 TRBV4-1 . CASGREAGSSSSYNEQFF TGCGCCAGCGGACGAGAAGCAGGGTCCTCCAGCTCCTACAATGAGCAGTTCTTC
. TRBJ1-5 TRBV12-1 . CASSCGQGAGNQPQHF TGTGCCAGCAGCTGCGGACAGGGCGCGGGCAATCAGCCCCAGCATTTT
. TRBJ2-3 TRBV6-5 TRBD2 CASSSGSGRARDTQYF TGTGCCAGCAGTTCCGGGAGCGGGAGGGCCAGAGATACGCAGTATTTT
. TRBJ1-1 TRBV7-2 TRBD1 CASSPTGALGEAFF TGTGCCAGCAGTCCTACAGGGGCGTTGGGTGAAGCTTTCTTT
. TRBJ1-1 TRBV18 . CTSSPLRGGTEAFF TGTACCAGCTCACCATTGCGGGGCGGCACTGAAGCTTTCTTT
. TRBJ1-5 TRBV2 TRBD1 CASSATGWGQPQHF TGTGCCAGCAGTGCGACAGGGTGGGGTCAGCCCCAGCATTTT
. TRBJ2-2 TRBV18 . CASSPGNTGELFF TGTGCCAGCTCACCCGGGAACACCGGGGAGCTGTTTTTT
. TRBJ2-7 TRBV6-5 . CASRDPEGEQYF TGTGCCAGCAGGGACCCGGAGGGCGAGCAGTACTTC
. TRBJ1-3 TRBV4-3 . CASSQDRNPHGSSGNTIYF TGCGCCAGCAGCCAAGACAGAAACCCCCATGGGAGCTCTGGAAACACCATATATTTT
. TRBJ1-1 TRBV7-6 . CASSPRPQGRTLLNTEAFF TGTGCCAGCAGCCCCAGACCGCAGGGTCGGACCTTATTGAACACTGAAGCTTTCTTT
once TRBJ1-1 TRBV30 . CAWSLDTTEAFF TGTGCCTGGAGTCTGGACACCACTGAAGCTTTCTTT
few TRBJ2-7 TRBV28 . CASSPQVTYEQYF TGTGCCAGCAGCCCCCAGGTTACCTACGAGCAGTACTTC
. TRBJ2-5 TRBV27 TRBD1 CASSDRQGAETQYF TGTGCCAGCAGCGATCGCCAGGGGGCGGAGACCCAGTACTTC
. TRBJ2-7 TRBV30 TRBD2 CAWSVRERIYEQYF TGTGCCTGGAGTGTGCGGGAGCGGATCTACGAGCAGTACTTC
. TRBJ1-4 TRBV20-1 . CSLAANEKLFF TGCAGTCTGGCAGCTAATGAAAAACTGTTTTTT
. TRBJ2-1 TRBV15 TRBD2 CATSNTKTGLAGYNEQFF TGTGCCACCAGCAATACGAAAACGGGACTAGCGGGGTACAATGAGCAGTTCTTC
. TRBJ2-1 TRBV27 TRBD2 CASSLRLAGLYNEQFF TGTGCCAGCAGTCTCAGACTAGCGGGACTCTACAATGAGCAGTTCTTC
few TRBJ2-7 TRBV11-2 . CASSLAREQYF TGTGCCAGCAGCTTAGCCCGGGAGCAGTACTTC
. TRBJ2-3 TRBV11-3 . CASSLGRADTQYF TGTGCCAGCAGCTTAGGAAGAGCAGATACGCAGTATTTT
. TRBJ2-5 TRBV2 . CASSDRGGETQYF TGTGCCAGCAGTGATCGGGGAGGAGAGACCCAGTACTTC
. TRBJ2-1 TRBV11-2 TRBD2 CASSLTSGGPRTYNEQFF TGTGCCAGCAGCTTGACTAGCGGGGGCCCGAGAACCTACAATGAGCAGTTCTTC
. TRBJ1-4 TRBV18 . CASSPDREKLFF TGTGCCAGCTCCCCAGACAGGGAAAAACTGTTTTTT
. TRBJ1-6 TRBV4-1 TRBD1 CASSGDSSSPLHF TGCGCCAGCAGCGGGGACAGTAGTTCACCCCTCCACTTT
. TRBJ1-2 TRBV4-2 . CASSQVGGGGEGYGYTF TGTGCCAGCAGCCAAGTGGGTGGGGGAGGGGAAGGTTATGGCTACACCTTC
. TRBJ1-4 TRBV7-2 TRBD1 CASSLVATGGREKLFF TGTGCCAGCAGCTTAGTCGCGACAGGGGGCCGGGAAAAACTGTTTTTT
. TRBJ2-1 TRBV6-5 TRBD1 CASRKQGTEEQFF TGTGCCAGCAGGAAACAGGGGACCGAAGAGCAGTTCTTC
once TRBJ2-3 TRBV11-3 . CASSLGLDTDTQYF TGTGCCAGCAGCCTAGGACTCGACACAGATACGCAGTATTTT
. TRBJ1-1 TRBV5-4 TRBD1 CASSTYSGGTEAFF TGTGCCAGCAGCACCTATTCAGGGGGCACTGAAGCTTTCTTT
. TRBJ2-1 TRBV10-3 TRBD2 CAISGSGRALEQFF TGTGCCATCAGTGGTAGCGGGAGGGCCCTGGAGCAGTTCTTC
. TRBJ1-2 TRBV30 TRBD1 CAWSAPQGASGYTF TGTGCCTGGAGTGCACCCCAGGGGGCGAGTGGCTACACCTTC
. TRBJ2-7 TRBV15 TRBD1 CATSRPIQGIYEQYF TGTGCCACCAGCAGACCTATACAGGGGATCTACGAGCAGTACTTC
. TRBJ1-2 TRBV12-3/TRBV12-4 . CATRAGHYGYTF TGTGCCACCCGGGCAGGGCACTATGGCTACACCTTC
few TRBJ2-1 TRBV3-1/TRBV3-2 . CASSQAMGVDEQFF TGTGCCAGCAGCCAAGCAATGGGAGTGGATGAGCAGTTCTTC
. TRBJ1-2 TRBV27 TRBD1 CASTSDRDNYGYTF TGTGCCAGCACCTCGGACAGGGACAACTATGGCTACACCTTC
. TRBJ1-4 TRBV6-5 . CASKPGGTNEKLFF TGTGCCAGCAAACCCGGGGGGACTAATGAAAAACTGTTTTTT
. TRBJ1-5 TRBV18 . CASSPSAAVDNQPQHF TGTGCCAGCTCACCCTCGGCGGCAGTGGACAATCAGCCCCAGCATTTT
. TRBJ2-7 TRBV5-5 . CASSLGKGVGEQYF TGTGCCAGCAGCTTGGGAAAAGGGGTGGGCGAGCAGTACTTC
. TRBJ1-6 TRBV3-1/TRBV3-2 . CASSQEKAGSWNSPLHF TGTGCCAGCAGCCAAGAAAAGGCAGGTAGTTGGAATTCACCCCTCCACTTT